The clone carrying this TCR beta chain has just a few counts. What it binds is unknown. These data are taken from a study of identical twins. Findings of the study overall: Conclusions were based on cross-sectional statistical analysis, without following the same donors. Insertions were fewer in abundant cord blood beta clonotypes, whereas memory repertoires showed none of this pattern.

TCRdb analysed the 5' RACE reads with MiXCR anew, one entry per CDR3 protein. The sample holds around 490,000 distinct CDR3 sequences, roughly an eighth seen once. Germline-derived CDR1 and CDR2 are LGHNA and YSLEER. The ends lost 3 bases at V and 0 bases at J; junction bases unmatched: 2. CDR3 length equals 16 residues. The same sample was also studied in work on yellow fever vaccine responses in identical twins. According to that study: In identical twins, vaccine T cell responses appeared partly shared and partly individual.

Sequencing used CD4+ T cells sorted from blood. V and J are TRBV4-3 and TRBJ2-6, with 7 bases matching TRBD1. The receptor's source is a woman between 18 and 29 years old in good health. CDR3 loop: CASSQGQHSGANVLTF. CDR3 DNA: TGCGCCAGCAGCCAGGGACAGCACTCTGGGGCCAACGTCCTGACTTTC.